A single sample gave rise to the 15 T cell receptor beta chains below, sequenced in a study of T cell responses to AZD1222 COVID-19 vaccine. TCRdb keeps only in-frame clones here, not all; method: immunoSEQ multiplex PCR. Of 120,000 or so clones listed, 80% to 90% are singletons. Material: peripheral blood, obtained on day 0 of AZD1222 vaccination. The receptors stem from an adult in good health.

The V and J genes are TRBV12-3 or TRBV12-4 and TRBJ1-5; D remains ambiguous. The CDR3 runs 12 residues. The ends were cut back, 2 bases at V and 7 bases at J, with 6 bases in the middle. The CDR3: CASSLIPQPQHF. The CDR3 coding sequence is TGTGCCAGCAGTTTAATCCCCCAGCCCCAGCATTTT.

The chain links TRBV29-1 to TRBJ1-2; D gene unclear. Germline lookup yields CDR1 SQVTM and CDR2 ANQGSEA. Trimming pared 1 base from V and 3 bases from J, leaving 12 bases between. The CDR3 is 14 amino acids. This CDR3 reads CSVEGSGRYYGYTF. The CDR3, as DNA: TGCAGCGTTGAAGGAAGCGGCCGGTACTATGGCTACACCTTC.

This sequence joins TRBV19 and TRBJ1-5; D remains ambiguous. The CDR3 is 13 residues long. Germline V lookup: CDR1 LNHDA, CDR2 SQIVND (reference sequence). Trimming stripped 3 bases from V and 4 bases from J, with 7 bases between. The CDR3 DNA is TGTGCCAGTAGTATCCGGGATAATCAGCCCCAGCATTTT. Amino acids: CASSIRDNQPQHF.

This clone has only one observation. J is TRBJ2-1 and V is TRBV13; D is perhaps TRBD1 or TRBD2 (5 bases each). Deletions cut 3 bases from V and 1 base from J, with 10 bases between. Germline loops: CDR1 PRHDT, CDR2 FYEKMQ (reference sequence). The length of the CDR3 is 15 residues. DNA of the CDR3: TGTGCCAGCAGCTTCCTGAGGGGTTCCTACAATGAGCAGTTCTTC. Residues: CASSFLRGSYNEQFF.

V gene TRBV7-9 combines with J gene TRBJ2-1; 7 bases line up with TRBD2. The CDR3 sequence is 16 residues long. Unmatched junction bases numbered 10, after V lost 3 bases and J lost 5 bases. Germline V gene sequence: CDR1 SEHNR, CDR2 FQNEAQ (reference sequence). CDR3 amino acids: CASSFSSAGVHNEQFF. In nucleotides, the CDR3 is TGTGCCAGCAGCTTCTCATCTGCGGGAGTTCACAATGAGCAGTTCTTC.

The rearrangement links TRBV19 to TRBJ2-7; 12 nucleotides match TRBD2. J gave up 4 bases and V 5 bases, and 6 bases lay outside the gene matches. Germline lookup yields CDR1 LNHDA and CDR2 SQIVND (reference sequence). This CDR3 spans 15 amino acids. CDR3 bases: TGTGCCAGTAGTGCGGGACTAGCGGGCGCTTACGAGCAGTACTTC. Translated: CASSAGLAGAYEQYF.

The chain combines TRBV24-1 with TRBJ2-5; 10 bases map to TRBD1. Germline values: CDR1 KGHDR, CDR2 SFDVKD. Germline trimming cut 6 bases from V and 5 bases from J; bases unmatched to any gene: 5. The CDR3 runs 14 residues. The CDR3 DNA reads TGTGCCACCAGTCCGACAGGGGGCTTGGAGACCCAGTACTTC. As protein: CATSPTGGLETQYF.

V and J are TRBV15 and TRBJ2-7; D remains ambiguous. This CDR3 comprises 16 residues. V lost 4 bases, J lost 2 bases, and 18 bases lay in between. Germline loops: CDR1 LNHNV, CDR2 YYDKDF (reference sequence). This CDR3 reads CATSIAYLGNPYEQYF. The CDR3 region has the DNA TGTGCCACCAGCATCGCCTACCTAGGGAATCCCTACGAGCAGTACTTC.

The chain has TRBV9 and TRBJ2-7; no firm D call. Trimming took off 3 bases at V and 3 bases at J, with 7 bases between the two ends. The CDR3 sequence is 12 residues long. CDR1 is SGDLS and CDR2 is YYNGEE in the germline V gene. CDR3 bases: TGTGCCAGCAGCGGGAATGGCTACGAGCAGTACTTC. It specifies CASSGNGYEQYF.

This clone turned up a few times. The junction departs from the called germline gene at one end, perhaps through a read error. The chain carries TRBV30 and TRBJ2-3, with D possibly TRBD2 on 7 matching bases. Looked up from germline, CDR1 is GTSNPN and CDR2 is SVGIG (reference sequence). The CDR3 is 14 amino acids. CDR3 DNA: TGTGCCTGGAGGGGGGGGCGGGGCACCGATACGCAGTATTTT. Protein: CAWRGGRGTDTQYF.

The chain joins TRBV27 to TRBJ2-1, with TRBD2 as a possible D gene (6 bases). This CDR3 region has 15 residues. V shed 8 bases and J shed 0 bases, with 14 bases lying between them. The germline V gene encodes CDR1 MNHEY and CDR2 SMNVEV (reference sequence). The CDR3 DNA is TGTGCCAGCCAGAGGGTGGGAGGCTCCTACAATGAGCAGTTCTTC. It translates to CASQRVGGSYNEQFF.

The J gene is TRBJ2-2, the V gene TRBV18; unclear D gene. Germline V gene data show CDR1 as KGHSH and CDR2 as LQKENI. Trimming removed 3 bases from V and 8 bases from J, with 10 bases in between. CDR3 length: 13 amino acids. CDR3 protein: CASSPSNGGELFF. The CDR3 DNA reads TGTGCCAGCTCACCTTCTAACGGTGGGGAGCTGTTTTTT.

The gene calls are TRBV15 and TRBJ2-7; 8 nucleotides match TRBD2. This CDR3 contains 15 residues. CDR1 is LNHNV, CDR2 YYDKDF, per germline (reference sequence). V gave up 3 bases and J gave up 2 bases; unmatched junction bases: 6. DNA for the CDR3: TGTGCCACCAGCAGGCCGGGACTAGAAGCCTACGAGCAGTACTTC. This encodes CATSRPGLEAYEQYF.

The J gene is TRBJ1-2, the V gene TRBV6-5; tentatively, D is TRBD1 (6 bases). Germline V lookup: CDR1 MNHEY, CDR2 SVGAGI. V lost 2 bases and J 1 base, leaving 14 bases between the germline ends. The CDR3 length is 16 residues. For the CDR3, the DNA is TGTGCCAGCAGTTACGTGGACAGCCGTGATAACTATGGCTACACCTTC. Translated, it gives CASSYVDSRDNYGYTF.

CDR3 sequence (DNA): TGCGCCAGCAGCTTGGGACAGCCTAACACTGAAGCTTTCTTT. It codes for CASSLGQPNTEAFF. V usage is TRBV5-1 and J usage is TRBJ1-1, with a tentative D call TRBD1 (5 bases). The CDR3 runs 14 residues. Germline V gene sequence: CDR1 SGHRS, CDR2 YFSETQ. Between the trimmed V and J ends, which lost 0 bases and 2 bases, there was a span of 8 bases.